Listed below are T cell receptor beta chains from one sample, sequenced in a study of beta chain features in type 1 diabetes. The assay was immunoSEQ multiplex PCR, and TCRdb's table has in-frame clones only and misses some. Of about 290,000 clones detected, 7.5% to 9.5% appear once; the ten largest clones hold under 1.3%. Sequencing was done on a sample of central memory CD4+ T cells from blood. The receptors derive from a woman aged 18-29 years in good health. Both conserved end residues are part of each CDR3. The D gene is left open where the match is weak. Some rows mark clone size as missing; the rest say once, few, many or name a class of expanded clone.

TRBJ1-5,TRBV6-1,.,.,CASSAGPSRNQPQHF,TGTGCCAGCAGTGCGGGACCGAGCCGCAATCAGCCCCAGCATTTT
TRBJ2-5,TRBV28,few,TRBD2,CASTLLAGQETQYF,TGTGCCAGCACCTTACTAGCGGGACAAGAGACCCAGTACTTC
TRBJ2-7,TRBV5-6,many,.,CASSLERRGTRFYEQYF,TGTGCCAGCAGCTTAGAGCGTAGAGGGACGAGATTCTACGAGCAGTACTTC
TRBJ2-5,TRBV7-9,.,.,CASSSSGKKETQYF,TGTGCCAGCAGCTCGTCCGGGAAGAAAGAGACCCAGTACTTC
TRBJ1-2,TRBV27,.,.,CASSPGSRHYGYTF,TGTGCCAGCAGTCCCGGTAGCAGGCACTATGGCTACACCTTC
TRBJ2-2,TRBV4-3,few,.,CASSHLGRGELFF,TGCGCCAGCAGCCACTTAGGGAGGGGGGAGCTGTTTTTT
TRBJ2-1,TRBV5-1,few,.,CASSSGYNEQFF,TGCGCCAGCAGCTCAGGCTACAATGAGCAGTTCTTC
TRBJ2-7,TRBV4-2,few,TRBD2,CASSQDSGRASEQYF,TGTGCCAGCAGCCAAGATAGCGGGAGGGCCTCCGAGCAGTACTTC
TRBJ2-5,TRBV6-5,.,.,CASSGYSGETQYF,TGTGCCAGCAGTGGGTATAGTGGGGAGACCCAGTACTTC
TRBJ2-5,TRBV7-9,.,TRBD1,CASSPPFRQGLETQYF,TGTGCCAGCAGCCCACCATTTAGACAGGGTCTTGAGACCCAGTACTTC
TRBJ2-1,TRBV5-1,.,.,CASSWGAEGNEQFF,TGCGCCAGCAGCTGGGGAGCGGAGGGGAATGAGCAGTTCTTC
TRBJ2-1,TRBV25-1,few,TRBD2,CASNGLGLAGVYEQFF,TGTGCCAGCAACGGATTAGGGCTAGCGGGAGTCTATGAGCAGTTCTTC
TRBJ2-3,TRBV2,.,TRBD1,CASDRVADTQYF,TGTGCCAGTGACAGGGTAGCAGATACGCAGTATTTT
TRBJ1-4,TRBV14,many,.,CASSQEWAGPPTNEKLFF,TGTGCCAGCAGCCAAGAATGGGCAGGACCTCCAACTAATGAAAAACTGTTTTTT
TRBJ2-1,TRBV7-9,many,.,CASSLGSANEQFF,TGTGCCAGCAGCTTAGGTTCTGCGAATGAGCAGTTCTTC
TRBJ2-7,TRBV2,few,.,CASSRTETYEQYF,TGTGCCAGCAGTAGGACGGAGACCTACGAGCAGTACTTC
TRBJ1-5,TRBV7-9,few,.,CASSAQGGQPQHF,TGTGCCAGCAGCGCGCAGGGCGGACAGCCCCAGCATTTT
TRBJ2-7,TRBV18,.,TRBD1,CASSPRTGVTEQYF,TGTGCCAGCTCACCTAGGACAGGGGTGACCGAGCAGTACTTC
TRBJ1-2,TRBV23-1,few,.,CASDNSKYGYTF,TGCGCCAGCGACAACAGCAAATATGGCTACACCTTC
TRBJ2-1,TRBV30,few,.,CAWSVLGQLYNEQFF,TGTGCCTGGAGTGTACTGGGTCAGCTTTACAATGAGCAGTTCTTC
TRBJ1-1,TRBV2,.,.,CASRSANTEAFF,TGTGCCAGCAGGTCAGCGAACACTGAAGCTTTCTTT
TRBJ1-5,TRBV9,.,.,CASSESTGRNQPQHF,TGTGCCAGCAGCGAGTCTACAGGGCGCAATCAGCCCCAGCATTTT
TRBJ1-6,TRBV28,.,TRBD1,CASSLPGQGVKNSPLHF,TGTGCCAGCAGTTTACCAGGGCAGGGGGTAAAAAATTCACCCCTCCACTTT
TRBJ1-4,TRBV6-5,few,TRBD1,CASSPGQGEKLFF,TGTGCCAGCAGTCCCGGACAGGGGGAAAAACTGTTTTTT
TRBJ1-1,TRBV11-1,.,.,CASSLATGRGTEAFF,TGTGCCAGCAGCTTAGCGACGGGGAGGGGCACTGAAGCTTTCTTT
TRBJ1-3,TRBV28,.,.,CASSFRQINTIYF,TGTGCCAGCAGTTTTAGACAGATAAACACCATATATTTT
TRBJ2-5,TRBV11-2,.,.,CASSPGVARQETQYF,TGTGCCAGCAGCCCTGGAGTAGCGCGGCAAGAGACCCAGTACTTC
TRBJ2-4,TRBV27,.,TRBD2,CASSPAGGAGGRGAKNIQYF,TGTGCCAGCAGCCCCGCCGGAGGGGCGGGAGGCCGAGGAGCCAAAAACATTCAGTACTTC
TRBJ2-5,TRBV19,.,.,CASSIAQAARETQYF,TGTGCCAGTAGTATTGCACAGGCGGCACGGGAGACCCAGTACTTC
TRBJ2-1,TRBV27,many,TRBD2,CASSSASGSWSYNEQFF,TGTGCCAGCAGTTCTGCTAGCGGGAGTTGGTCCTACAATGAGCAGTTCTTC
TRBJ2-3,TRBV19,few,TRBD1,CASSTIDRVNTQYF,TGTGCCAGTAGTACCATTGACAGGGTGAATACGCAGTATTTT
TRBJ1-4,TRBV4-1,.,TRBD1,CASSSRDRGRTNEKLFF,TGCGCCAGCAGCTCCCGGGACAGGGGGCGGACTAATGAAAAACTGTTTTTT
TRBJ2-2,TRBV14,many,.,CASSLDRLNTGELFF,TGTGCCAGCAGTCTCGACAGACTGAACACCGGGGAGCTGTTTTTT
TRBJ2-7,TRBV18,.,TRBD2,CASSPGLFEGLYEQYF,TGTGCCAGCTCACCGGGACTATTTGAAGGGCTCTACGAGCAGTACTTC
TRBJ2-2,TRBV11-2,.,.,CASRYPGRTGELFF,TGTGCCAGCAGATACCCAGGGCGCACCGGGGAGCTGTTTTTT
TRBJ2-7,TRBV6-6,few,TRBD2,CASSDLAGGLYEQYF,TGTGCCAGCAGCGACCTAGCGGGAGGACTCTACGAGCAGTACTTC
TRBJ2-3,TRBV2,few,TRBD2,CASSEGLAGRDTQYF,TGTGCCAGCAGTGAAGGACTAGCCGGGAGGGATACGCAGTATTTT
TRBJ2-7,TRBV7-2,few,.,CASSLGGSLYEQYF,TGTGCCAGCAGCTTAGGTGGGAGTCTTTACGAGCAGTACTTC
TRBJ1-4,TRBV19,.,.,CASSITASTNEKLFF,TGTGCCAGTAGTATAACAGCTTCAACTAATGAAAAACTGTTTTTT
TRBJ1-2,TRBV19,.,.,CASRDGFYGYTF,TGTGCCAGCAGAGACGGATTCTATGGCTACACCTTC
TRBJ1-1,TRBV19,few,TRBD1,CASSVRGPLPEAFF,TGTGCCAGTAGTGTCAGGGGGCCCCTGCCTGAAGCTTTCTTT
TRBJ1-4,TRBV4-1,.,TRBD1,CASSHASPRTGWYEKLFF,TGCGCCAGCAGCCACGCGAGCCCGAGGACAGGGTGGTATGAAAAACTGTTTTTT
TRBJ2-2,TRBV9,.,.,CASSSQRLAPGELFF,TGTGCCAGCAGCTCCCAACGTCTAGCGCCCGGGGAGCTGTTTTTT
TRBJ1-5,TRBV6-5,.,TRBD1,CASSYSRDRDQPQHF,TGTGCCAGCAGTTACTCCCGGGACAGGGATCAGCCCCAGCATTTT
TRBJ1-2,TRBV9,few,.,CASSAGSTIGGGYTF,TGTGCCAGCAGCGCGGGGAGCACCATCGGGGGTGGCTACACCTTC
TRBJ2-2,TRBV4-3,.,TRBD1,CASSQDDRASRELFF,TGCGCCAGCAGCCAAGATGACAGGGCGTCCCGGGAGCTGTTTTTT